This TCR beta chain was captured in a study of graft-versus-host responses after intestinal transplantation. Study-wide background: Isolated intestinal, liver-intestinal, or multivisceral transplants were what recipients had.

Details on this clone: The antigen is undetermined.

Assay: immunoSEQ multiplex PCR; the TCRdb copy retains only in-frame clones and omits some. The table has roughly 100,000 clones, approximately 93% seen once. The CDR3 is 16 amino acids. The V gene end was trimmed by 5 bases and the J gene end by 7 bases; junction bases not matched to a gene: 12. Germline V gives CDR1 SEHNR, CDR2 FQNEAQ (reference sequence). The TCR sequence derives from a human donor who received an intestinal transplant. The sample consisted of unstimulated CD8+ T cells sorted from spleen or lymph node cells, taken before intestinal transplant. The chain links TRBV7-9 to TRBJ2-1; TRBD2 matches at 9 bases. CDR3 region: CASSPLAGPALNEQFF. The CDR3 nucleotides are TGTGCCAGCAGCCCTCTAGCGGGGCCTGCCCTAAATGAGCAGTTCTTC.